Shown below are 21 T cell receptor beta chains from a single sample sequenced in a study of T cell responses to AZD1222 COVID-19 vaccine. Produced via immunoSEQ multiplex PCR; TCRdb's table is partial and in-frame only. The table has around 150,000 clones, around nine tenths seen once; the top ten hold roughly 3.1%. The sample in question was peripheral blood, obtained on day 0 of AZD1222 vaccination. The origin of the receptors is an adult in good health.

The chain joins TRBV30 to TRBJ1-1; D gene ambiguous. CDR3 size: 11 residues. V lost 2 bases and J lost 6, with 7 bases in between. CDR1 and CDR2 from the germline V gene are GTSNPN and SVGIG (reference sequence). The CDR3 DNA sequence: TGTGCCTGGAGTTTCGGATCTGAAGCTTTCTTT. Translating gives CAWSFGSEAFF.

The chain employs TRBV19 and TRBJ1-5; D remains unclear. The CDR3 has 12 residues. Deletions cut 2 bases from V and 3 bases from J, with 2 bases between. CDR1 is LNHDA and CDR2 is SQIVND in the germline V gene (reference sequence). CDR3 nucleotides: TGTGCCAGTAGTATACTCAATCAGCCCCAGCATTTT. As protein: CASSILNQPQHF.

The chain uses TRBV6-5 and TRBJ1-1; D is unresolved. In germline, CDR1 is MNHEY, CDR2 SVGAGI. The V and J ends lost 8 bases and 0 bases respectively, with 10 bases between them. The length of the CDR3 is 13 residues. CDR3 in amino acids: CASSVLMNTEAFF. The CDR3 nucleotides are TGTGCCAGCTCAGTTCTCATGAACACTGAAGCTTTCTTT.

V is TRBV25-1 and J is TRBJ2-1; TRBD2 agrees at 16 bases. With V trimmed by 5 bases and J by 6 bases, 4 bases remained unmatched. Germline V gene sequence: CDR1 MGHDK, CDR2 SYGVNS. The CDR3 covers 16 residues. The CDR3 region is CASSSGTSGRGNEQFF. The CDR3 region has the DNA TGTGCCAGCAGTTCCGGGACTAGCGGGAGGGGCAATGAGCAGTTCTTC.

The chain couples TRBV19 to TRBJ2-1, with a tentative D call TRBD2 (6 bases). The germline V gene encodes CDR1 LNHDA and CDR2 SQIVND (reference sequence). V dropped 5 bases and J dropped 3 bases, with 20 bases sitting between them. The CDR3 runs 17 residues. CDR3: CASSLTSNGRYYNEQFF. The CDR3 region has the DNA TGTGCCAGTAGTCTCACCTCCAACGGGAGATACTACAATGAGCAGTTCTTC.

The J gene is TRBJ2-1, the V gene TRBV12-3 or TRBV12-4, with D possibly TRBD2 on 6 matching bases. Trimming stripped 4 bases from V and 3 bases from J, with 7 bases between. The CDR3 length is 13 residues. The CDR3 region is CASSSEGYNEQFF. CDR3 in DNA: TGTGCCAGCAGTTCGGAGGGCTACAATGAGCAGTTCTTC.

The CDR3 sequence: CASSLGGPRSDSPLHF. CDR3 bases: TGTGCCAGCAGCTTGGGGGGCCCAAGATCGGATTCACCCCTCCACTTT. V is TRBV5-6 and J is TRBJ1-6; D is possibly TRBD1 (5 bases). The CDR3 spans 16 residues. V was cut by 0 bases and J by 8 bases, with 15 bases left in between. The germline V gene has CDR1 SGHDT and CDR2 YYEEEE.

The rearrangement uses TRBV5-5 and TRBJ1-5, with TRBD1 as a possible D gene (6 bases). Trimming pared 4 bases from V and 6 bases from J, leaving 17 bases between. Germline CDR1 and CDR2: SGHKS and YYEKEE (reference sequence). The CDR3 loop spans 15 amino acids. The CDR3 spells CASSPEGQSRQPQHF. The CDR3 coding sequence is TGTGCCAGCAGCCCCGAAGGACAGTCTCGTCAGCCCCAGCATTTT.

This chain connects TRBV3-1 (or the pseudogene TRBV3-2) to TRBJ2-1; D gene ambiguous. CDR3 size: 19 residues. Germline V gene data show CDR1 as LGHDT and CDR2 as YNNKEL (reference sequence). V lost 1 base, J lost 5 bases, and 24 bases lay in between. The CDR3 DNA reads TGTGCCAGCAGCCAAGTTCCTAGTCTCCCTGGGTACCCCGACAATGAGCAGTTCTTC. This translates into CASSQVPSLPGYPDNEQFF.

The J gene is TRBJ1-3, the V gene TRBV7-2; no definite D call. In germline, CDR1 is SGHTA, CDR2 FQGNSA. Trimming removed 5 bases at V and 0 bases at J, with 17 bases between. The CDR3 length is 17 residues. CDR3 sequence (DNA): TGTGCCAGCAGCCGGGGTCCAGGACTAAACTCTGGAAACACCATATATTTT. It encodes CASSRGPGLNSGNTIYF.

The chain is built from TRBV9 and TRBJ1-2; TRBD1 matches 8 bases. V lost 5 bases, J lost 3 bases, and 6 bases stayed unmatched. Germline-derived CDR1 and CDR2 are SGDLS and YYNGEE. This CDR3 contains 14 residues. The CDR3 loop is CASSRGQGDYGYTF. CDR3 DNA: TGTGCCAGCAGTCGCGGACAGGGTGACTATGGCTACACCTTC.

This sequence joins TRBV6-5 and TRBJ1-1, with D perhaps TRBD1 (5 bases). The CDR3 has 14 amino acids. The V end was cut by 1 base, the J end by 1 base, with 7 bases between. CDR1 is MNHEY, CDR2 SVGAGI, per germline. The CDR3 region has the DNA TGTGCCAGCAGTTACTACGGGGGGAACACTGAAGCTTTCTTT. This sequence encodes CASSYYGGNTEAFF.

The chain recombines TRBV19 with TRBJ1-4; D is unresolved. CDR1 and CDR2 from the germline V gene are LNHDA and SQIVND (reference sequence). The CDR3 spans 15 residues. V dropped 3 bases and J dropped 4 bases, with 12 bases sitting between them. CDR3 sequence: CASSIGNGDNEKLFF. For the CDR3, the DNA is TGTGCCAGTAGTATCGGGAACGGGGATAATGAAAAACTGTTTTTT.

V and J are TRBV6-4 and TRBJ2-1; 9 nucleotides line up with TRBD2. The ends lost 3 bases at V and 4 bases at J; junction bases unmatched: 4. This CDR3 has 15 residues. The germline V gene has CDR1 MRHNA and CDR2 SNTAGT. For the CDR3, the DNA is TGTGCCAGCAGTGAACGCGGGGGGGCGTACAATGAGCAGTTCTTC. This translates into CASSERGGAYNEQFF.

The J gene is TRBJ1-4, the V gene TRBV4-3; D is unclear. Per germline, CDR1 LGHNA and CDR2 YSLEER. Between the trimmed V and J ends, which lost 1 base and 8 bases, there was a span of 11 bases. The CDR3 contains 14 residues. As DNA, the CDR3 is TGCGCCAGCAGCCAAGGGGTCCTGTCGGAAAAACTGTTTTTT. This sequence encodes CASSQGVLSEKLFF.

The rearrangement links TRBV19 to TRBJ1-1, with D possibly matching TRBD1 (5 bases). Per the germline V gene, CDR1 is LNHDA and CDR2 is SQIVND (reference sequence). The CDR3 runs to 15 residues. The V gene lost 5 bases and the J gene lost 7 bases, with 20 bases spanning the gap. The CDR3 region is CASSLEGAGVSEAFF. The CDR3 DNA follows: TGTGCCAGTAGTCTGGAAGGGGCGGGAGTAAGTGAAGCTTTCTTT.

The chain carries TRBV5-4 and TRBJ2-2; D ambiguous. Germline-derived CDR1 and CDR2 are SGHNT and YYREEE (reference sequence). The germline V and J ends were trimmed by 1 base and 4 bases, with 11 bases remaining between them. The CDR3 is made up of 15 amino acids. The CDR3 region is CASSLNGPITGELFF. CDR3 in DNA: TGTGCCAGCAGCTTGAACGGACCGATCACCGGGGAGCTGTTTTTT.

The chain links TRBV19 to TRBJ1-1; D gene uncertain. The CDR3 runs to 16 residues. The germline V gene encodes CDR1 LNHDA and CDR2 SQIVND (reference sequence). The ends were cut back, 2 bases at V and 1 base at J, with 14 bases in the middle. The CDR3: CASSIIPPRWNTEAFF. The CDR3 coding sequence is TGTGCCAGTAGTATAATCCCCCCACGGTGGAACACTGAAGCTTTCTTT.

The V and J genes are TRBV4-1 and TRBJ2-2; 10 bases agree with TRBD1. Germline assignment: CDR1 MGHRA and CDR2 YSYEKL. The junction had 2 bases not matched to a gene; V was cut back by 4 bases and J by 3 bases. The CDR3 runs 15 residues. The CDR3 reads CASSPGQGYTGELFF. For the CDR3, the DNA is TGCGCCAGCAGCCCGGGACAGGGGTACACCGGGGAGCTGTTTTTT.

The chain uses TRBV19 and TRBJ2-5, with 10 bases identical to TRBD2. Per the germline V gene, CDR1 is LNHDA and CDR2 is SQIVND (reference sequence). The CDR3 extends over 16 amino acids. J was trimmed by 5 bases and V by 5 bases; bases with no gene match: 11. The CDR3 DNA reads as TGTGCCAGTAGTCGGCCGGGACTAGCGTTACGGGAGACCCAGTACTTC. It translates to CASSRPGLALRETQYF. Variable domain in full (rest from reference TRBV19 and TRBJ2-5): DGGITQSPKYLFRKEGQNVTLSCEQNLNHDAMYWYRQDPGQGLRLIYYSQIVNDFQKGDIAEGYSVSREKKESFPLTVTSAQKNPTAFYLCASSRPGLALRETQYFGPGTRLLVL.

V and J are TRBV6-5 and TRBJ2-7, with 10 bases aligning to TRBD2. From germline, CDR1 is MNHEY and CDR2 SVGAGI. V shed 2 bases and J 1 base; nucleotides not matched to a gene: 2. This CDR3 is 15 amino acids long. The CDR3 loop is CASSYRLAGSYEQYF. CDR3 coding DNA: TGTGCCAGCAGTTACCGACTAGCGGGTTCCTACGAGCAGTACTTC.